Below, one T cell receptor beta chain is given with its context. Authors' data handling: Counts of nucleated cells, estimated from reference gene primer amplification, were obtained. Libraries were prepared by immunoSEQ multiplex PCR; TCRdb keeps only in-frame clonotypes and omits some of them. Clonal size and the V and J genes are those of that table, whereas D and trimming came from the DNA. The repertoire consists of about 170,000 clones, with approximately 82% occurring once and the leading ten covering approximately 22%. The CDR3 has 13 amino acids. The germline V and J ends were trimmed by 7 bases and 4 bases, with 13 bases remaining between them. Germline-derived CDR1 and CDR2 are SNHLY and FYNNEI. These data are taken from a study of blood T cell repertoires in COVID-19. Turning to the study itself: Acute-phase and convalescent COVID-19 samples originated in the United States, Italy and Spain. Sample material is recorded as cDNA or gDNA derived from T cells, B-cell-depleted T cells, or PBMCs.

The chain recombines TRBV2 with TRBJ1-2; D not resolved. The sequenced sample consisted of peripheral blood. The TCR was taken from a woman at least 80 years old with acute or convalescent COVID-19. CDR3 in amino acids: CASTVRRSYGYTF. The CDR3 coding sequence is TGTGCCAGCACGGTCCGGCGGAGCTATGGCTACACCTTC.